This T cell receptor beta chain derives from a study of blood T cell repertoires in COVID-19. Across the whole study: Whether acute or convalescent, the COVID-19 samples came from the United States, Italy and Spain. Nucleic acid was either cDNA or gDNA, and it came from T cells, B-cell-depleted T cells, or PBMCs.

The CDR3 spans 13 residues. V was pared by 5 bases and J by 2 bases, with 3 bases of the junction left unmatched. Germline lookup yields CDR1 MGHRA and CDR2 YSYEKL. The authors' processing: Scientists estimated how many nucleated cells there were by amplifying reference gene primers. TCRdb's table, derived via immunoSEQ multiplex PCR, lists solely in-frame clones and lacks some. V and J calls and clone size are as listed in that table; D and trimming were resolved from the DNA. The repertoire consists of around 8,000 clones, with approximately 88% occurring once and the leading ten covering about 10%.

V gene TRBV4-1 combines with J gene TRBJ2-7; 7 bases are shared with TRBD1. The sequence derives from a human donor in a cohort sampled during active COVID-19. The sequenced sample was peripheral blood. This CDR3 is CASSTGQTYEQYF. The CDR3 coding sequence is TGCGCCAGCAGCACGGGACAGACCTACGAGCAGTACTTC.